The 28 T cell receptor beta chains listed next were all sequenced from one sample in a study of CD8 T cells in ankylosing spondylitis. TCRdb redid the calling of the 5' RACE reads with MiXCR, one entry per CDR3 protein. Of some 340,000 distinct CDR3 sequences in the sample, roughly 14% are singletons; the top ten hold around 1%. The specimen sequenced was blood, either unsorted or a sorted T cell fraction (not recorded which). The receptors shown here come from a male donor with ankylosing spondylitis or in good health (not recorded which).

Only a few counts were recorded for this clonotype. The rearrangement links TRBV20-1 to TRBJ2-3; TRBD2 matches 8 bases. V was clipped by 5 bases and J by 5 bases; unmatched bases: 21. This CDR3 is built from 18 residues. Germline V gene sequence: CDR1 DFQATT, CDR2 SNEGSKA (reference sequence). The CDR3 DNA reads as TGCAGTGCTGGATCATCGGGGAGCTTAGCGGGAAGGGAAGATACGCAGTATTTT. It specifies CSAGSSGSLAGREDTQYF.

Here the CDR3 DNA reads TGCGCCAGCAGCCGAATCCGGGACAGGGGTGAAAAACTGTTTTTT. It translates to CASSRIRDRGEKLFF. The genes are TRBV4-1 and TRBJ1-4; 10 positions agree with TRBD1. This CDR3 contains 15 residues. Germline assignment: CDR1 MGHRA and CDR2 YSYEKL. The V segment lost 4 bases and the J segment 7 bases; nucleotides outside the gene matches: 6.

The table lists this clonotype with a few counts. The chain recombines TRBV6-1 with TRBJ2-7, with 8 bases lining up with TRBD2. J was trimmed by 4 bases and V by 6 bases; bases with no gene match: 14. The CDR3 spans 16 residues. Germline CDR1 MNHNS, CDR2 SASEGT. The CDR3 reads CASRRLLTSGRYEQYF. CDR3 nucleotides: TGTGCCAGCAGGCGGCTACTCACCAGCGGGAGATACGAGCAGTACTTC.

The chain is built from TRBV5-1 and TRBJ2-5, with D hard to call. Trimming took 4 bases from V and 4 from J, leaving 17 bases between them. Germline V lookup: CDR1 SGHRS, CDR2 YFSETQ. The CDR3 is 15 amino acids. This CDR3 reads CASSPSPATLETQYF. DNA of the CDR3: TGCGCCAGCAGCCCCTCCCCGGCTACTCTAGAGACCCAGTACTTC.

The CDR3 DNA reads TGTGCCAGCTCACCCGCTTTGACAGACGGAACAGATACGCAGTATTTT. Translating gives CASSPALTDGTDTQYF. The chain has TRBV18 and TRBJ2-3; possible D gene TRBD1, 5 bases. V lost 3 bases, J lost 3 bases, and 16 bases lay in between. This CDR3 comprises 16 residues. CDR1 KGHSH and CDR2 LQKENI come from the germline V gene.

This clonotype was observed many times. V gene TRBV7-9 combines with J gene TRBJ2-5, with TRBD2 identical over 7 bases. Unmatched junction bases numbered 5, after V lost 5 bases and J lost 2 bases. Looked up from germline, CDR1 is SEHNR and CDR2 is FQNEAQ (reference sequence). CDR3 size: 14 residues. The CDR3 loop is CASSPGGIQETQYF. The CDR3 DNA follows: TGTGCCAGCAGCCCCGGGGGGATACAAGAGACCCAGTACTTC.

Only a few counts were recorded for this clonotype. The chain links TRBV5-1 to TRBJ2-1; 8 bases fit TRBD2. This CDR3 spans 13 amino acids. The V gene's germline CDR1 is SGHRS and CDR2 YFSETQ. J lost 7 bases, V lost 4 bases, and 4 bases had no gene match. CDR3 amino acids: CASSPTSVNEQFF. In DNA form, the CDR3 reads TGCGCCAGCAGCCCGACTAGCGTAAATGAGCAGTTCTTC.

The CDR3: CASSDPPSAGTDTQYF. The CDR3 DNA is TGTGCCAGCAGTGACCCCCCCAGTGCGGGGACAGATACGCAGTATTTT. The chain has TRBV6-1 and TRBJ2-3; weak D call: TRBD2 (6 bases). Germline assignment: CDR1 MNHNS and CDR2 SASEGT. V was trimmed by 3 bases and J by 3 bases, leaving 16 bases between them. The CDR3 spans 16 residues.

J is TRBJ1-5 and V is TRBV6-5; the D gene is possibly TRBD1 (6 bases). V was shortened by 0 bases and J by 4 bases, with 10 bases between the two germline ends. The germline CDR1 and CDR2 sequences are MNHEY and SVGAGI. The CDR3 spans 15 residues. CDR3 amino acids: CASSYSRGGNQPQHF. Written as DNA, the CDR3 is TGTGCCAGCAGTTACTCCAGGGGAGGGAATCAGCCCCAGCATTTT.

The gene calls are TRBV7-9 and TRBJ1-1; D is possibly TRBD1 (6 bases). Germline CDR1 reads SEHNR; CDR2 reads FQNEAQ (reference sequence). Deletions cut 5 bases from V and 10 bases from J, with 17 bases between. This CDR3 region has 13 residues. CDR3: CASSPGTGAGAFF. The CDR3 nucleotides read TGTGCCAGCAGCCCCGGTACGGGGGCCGGAGCTTTCTTT. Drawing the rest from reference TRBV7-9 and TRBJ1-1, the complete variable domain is DTGVSQNPRHKITKRGQNVTFRCDPISEHNRLYWYRQTLGQGPEFLTYFQNEAQLEKSRLLSDRFSAERPKGSFSTLEIQRTEQGDSAMYLCASSPGTGAGAFFGQGTRLTVV.

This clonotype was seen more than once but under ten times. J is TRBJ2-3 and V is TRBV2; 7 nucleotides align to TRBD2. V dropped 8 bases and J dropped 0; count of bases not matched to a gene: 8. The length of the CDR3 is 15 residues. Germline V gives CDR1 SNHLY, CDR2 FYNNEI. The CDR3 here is CASCLLASSTDTQYF. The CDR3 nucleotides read TGTGCCAGCTGCCTACTAGCGTCAAGCACAGATACGCAGTATTTT.

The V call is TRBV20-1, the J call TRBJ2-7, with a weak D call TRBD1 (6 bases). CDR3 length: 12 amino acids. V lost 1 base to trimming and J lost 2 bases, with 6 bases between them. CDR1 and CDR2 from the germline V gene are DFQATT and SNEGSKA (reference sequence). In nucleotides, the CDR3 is TGCAGTGCTAGAGGACAGGCCTACGAGCAGTACTTC. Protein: CSARGQAYEQYF.

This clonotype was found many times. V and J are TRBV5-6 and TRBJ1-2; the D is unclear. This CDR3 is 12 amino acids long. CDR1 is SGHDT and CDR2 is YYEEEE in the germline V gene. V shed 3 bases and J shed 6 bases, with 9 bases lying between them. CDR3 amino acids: CASSSDFHGYTF. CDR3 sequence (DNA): TGTGCCAGCAGCTCGGACTTTCATGGCTACACCTTC.

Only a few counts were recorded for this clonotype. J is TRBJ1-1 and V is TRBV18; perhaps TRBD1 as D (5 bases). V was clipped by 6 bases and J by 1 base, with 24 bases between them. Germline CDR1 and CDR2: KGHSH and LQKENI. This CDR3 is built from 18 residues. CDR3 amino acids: CASSVMTRGVGANTEAFF. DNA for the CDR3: TGTGCCAGCTCCGTCATGACGCGCGGGGTTGGGGCGAACACTGAAGCTTTCTTT.

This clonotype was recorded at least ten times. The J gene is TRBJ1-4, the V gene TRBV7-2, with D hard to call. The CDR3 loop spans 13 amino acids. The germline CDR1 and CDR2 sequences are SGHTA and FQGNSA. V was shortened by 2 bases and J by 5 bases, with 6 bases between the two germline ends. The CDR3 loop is CASSLSRNEKLFF. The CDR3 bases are TGTGCCAGCAGCTTATCCAGGAATGAAAAACTGTTTTTT.

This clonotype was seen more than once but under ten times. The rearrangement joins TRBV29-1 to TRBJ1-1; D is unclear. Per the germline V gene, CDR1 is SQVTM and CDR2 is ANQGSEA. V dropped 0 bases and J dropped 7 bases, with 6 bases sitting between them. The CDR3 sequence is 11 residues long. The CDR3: CSVEEMREAFF. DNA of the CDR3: TGCAGCGTTGAAGAGATGCGTGAAGCTTTCTTT.

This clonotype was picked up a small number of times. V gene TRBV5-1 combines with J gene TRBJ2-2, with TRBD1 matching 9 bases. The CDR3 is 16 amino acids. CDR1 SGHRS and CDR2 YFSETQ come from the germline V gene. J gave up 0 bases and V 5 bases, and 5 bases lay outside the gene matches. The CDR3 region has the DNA TGCGCCAGCAGGCAAACAGGGGGCCCGAACACCGGGGAGCTGTTTTTT. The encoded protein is CASRQTGGPNTGELFF.

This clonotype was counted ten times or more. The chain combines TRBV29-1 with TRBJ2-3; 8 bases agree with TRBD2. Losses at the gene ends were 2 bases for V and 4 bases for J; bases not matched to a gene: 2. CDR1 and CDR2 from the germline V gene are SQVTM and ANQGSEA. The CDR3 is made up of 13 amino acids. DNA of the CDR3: TGCAGCGTTGAAAGCGGGAGCGCAGATACGCAGTATTTT. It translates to CSVESGSADTQYF.

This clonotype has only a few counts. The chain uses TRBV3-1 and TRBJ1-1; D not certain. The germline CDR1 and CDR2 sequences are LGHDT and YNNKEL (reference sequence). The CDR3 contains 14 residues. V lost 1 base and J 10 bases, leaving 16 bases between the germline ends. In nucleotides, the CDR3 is TGTGCCAGCAGCCAAGTCGGACGCTCGGTTGGAGCTTTCTTT. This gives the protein CASSQVGRSVGAFF.

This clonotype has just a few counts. CDR3 protein: CASSPFLNTGELFF. CDR3 sequence (DNA): TGTGCCAGCAGCCCTTTCTTAAACACCGGGGAGCTGTTTTTT. The chain employs TRBV11-2 and TRBJ2-2; D remains unclear. Germline CDR1 SGHAT, CDR2 FQNNGV. The germline V and J ends were trimmed by 5 bases and 2 bases, with 9 bases remaining between them. The CDR3 consists of 14 residues. Supplemented by reference TRBV11-2 and TRBJ2-2, the full variable domain reads EAGVAQSPRYKIIEKRQSVAFWCNPISGHATLYWYQQILGQGPKLLIQFQNNGVVDDSQLPKDRFSAERLKGVDSTLKIQPAKLEDSAVYLCASSPFLNTGELFFGEGSRLTVL.

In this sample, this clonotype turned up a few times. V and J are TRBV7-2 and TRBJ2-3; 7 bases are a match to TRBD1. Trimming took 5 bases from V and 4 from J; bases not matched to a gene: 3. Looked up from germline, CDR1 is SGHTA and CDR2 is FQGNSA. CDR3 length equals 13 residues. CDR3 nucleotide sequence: TGTGCCAGCAGCCGACAGGGCGCAGATACGCAGTATTTT. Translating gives CASSRQGADTQYF. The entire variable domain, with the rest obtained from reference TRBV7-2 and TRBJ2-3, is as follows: GAGVSQSPSNKVTEKGKDVELRCDPISGHTALYWYRQSLGQGLEFLIYFQGNSAPDKSGLPSDRFSAERTGGSVSTLTIQRTQQEDSAVYLCASSRQGADTQYFGPGTRLTVL.

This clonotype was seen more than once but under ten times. The DNA of the CDR3 is TGCAGTGCTAACTCTGGGGCCAACGTCCTGACTTTC. Amino acids: CSANSGANVLTF. The chain is built from TRBV20-1 and TRBJ2-6; D call uncertain. This CDR3 contains 12 residues. Trimming pared 4 bases from V and 0 bases from J, leaving 1 base between. Looked up from germline, CDR1 is DFQATT and CDR2 is SNEGSKA (reference sequence).

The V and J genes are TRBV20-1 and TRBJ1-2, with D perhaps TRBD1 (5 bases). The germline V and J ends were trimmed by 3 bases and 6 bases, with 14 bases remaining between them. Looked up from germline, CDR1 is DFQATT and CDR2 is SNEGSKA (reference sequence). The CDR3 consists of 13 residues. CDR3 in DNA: TGCAGTGCTAGTGACAGATCGAGGAATGGCTACACCTTC. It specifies CSASDRSRNGYTF.

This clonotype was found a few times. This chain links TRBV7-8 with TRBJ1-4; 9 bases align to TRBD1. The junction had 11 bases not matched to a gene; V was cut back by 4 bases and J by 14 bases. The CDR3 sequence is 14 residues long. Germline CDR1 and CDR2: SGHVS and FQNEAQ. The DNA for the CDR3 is TGTGCCAGCAGCTCTCGGGACAGGGACTCTAGGCTGTTTTTT. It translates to CASSSRDRDSRLFF.

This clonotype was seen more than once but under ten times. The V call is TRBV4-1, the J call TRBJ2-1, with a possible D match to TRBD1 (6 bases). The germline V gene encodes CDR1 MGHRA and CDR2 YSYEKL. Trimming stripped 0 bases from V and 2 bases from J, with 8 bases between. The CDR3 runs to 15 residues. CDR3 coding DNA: TGCGCCAGCAGCCAAGATCGGACAGCCTACAATGAGCAGTTCTTC. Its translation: CASSQDRTAYNEQFF.

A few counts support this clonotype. CDR3 protein: CASSQSSGREQFF. CDR3 DNA: TGTGCCAGCAGCCAATCCAGCGGGCGGGAGCAGTTCTTC. This chain joins TRBV3-1 and TRBJ2-1; possibly TRBD2 for D (6 bases). The V end was cut by 2 bases, the J end by 10 bases, with 12 bases between. The germline V gene encodes CDR1 LGHDT and CDR2 YNNKEL (reference sequence). This CDR3 spans 13 amino acids.

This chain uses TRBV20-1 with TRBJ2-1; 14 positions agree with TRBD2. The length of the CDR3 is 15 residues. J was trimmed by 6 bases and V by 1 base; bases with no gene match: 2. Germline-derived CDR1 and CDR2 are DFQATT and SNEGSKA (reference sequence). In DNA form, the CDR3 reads TGCAGTGCTAGAGGTGGACTAGCGGGAGGCAATGAGCAGTTCTTC. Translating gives CSARGGLAGGNEQFF.

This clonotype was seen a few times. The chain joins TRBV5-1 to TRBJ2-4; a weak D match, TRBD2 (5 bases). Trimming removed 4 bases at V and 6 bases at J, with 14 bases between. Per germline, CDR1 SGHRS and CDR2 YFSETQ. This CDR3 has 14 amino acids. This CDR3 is CASSHASNGNIQYF. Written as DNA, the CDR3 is TGCGCCAGCAGCCATGCTAGCAATGGAAACATTCAGTACTTC.